Sequencing of this TCR beta chain was carried out in a study of T cells in Graves' hyperthyroidism and ophthalmopathy. Whole-study results and caveats: Ophthalmopathy cases were set apart from stable hyperthyroidism by a 13 V-J model. Most clonotypes that expanded in the thyroid above 0.001 also showed up in blood.

The investigators amplified TCR beta CDR3 regions from RNA transcripts. TCR CDR3 regions were first amplified by RT-PCR with HTBI primers. TCRdb passed the multiplex PCR reads through MiXCR, listing each CDR3 protein once. The table lists about 660,000 distinct CDR3 sequences, approximately 42% of them singletons, with about 7.2% in the top ten. Germline assignment: CDR1 SEHNR and CDR2 FQNEAQ (reference sequence). Trimming removed 1 base from V and 5 bases from J, with 9 bases in between. The CDR3 length is 13 residues. Clinical symptoms, serum thyroxine, TRAb, thyroid ultrasound and orbital computed tomography established diagnosis. This clonotype has a count of ten or more. Its antigen remains unidentified.

The rearrangement links TRBV7-9 to TRBJ2-7; D possibly corresponds to TRBD1 (6 bases). Sequencing used peripheral blood or thyroid tissue (not recorded which). This clonotype originated in an adult man with Graves' disease, either hyperthyroidism or ophthalmopathy (not recorded which). DNA for the CDR3: TGTGCCAGCAGCTTAGAGGCAGGGGACGAGCAGTACTTC. Its translation is CASSLEAGDEQYF.